This T cell receptor beta chain was documented in a study of response to subunit inactivated influenza vaccine. TCRdb reprocessed the RT-PCR reads via MiXCR and lists one record per CDR3 protein. Of hundreds of thousands of distinct CDR3 sequences listed, approximately 11% are singletons. There are 15 residues in the CDR3. Germline lookup yields CDR1 DFQATT and CDR2 SNEGSKA (reference sequence). The ends lost 4 bases at V and 0 bases at J; junction bases unmatched: 8. These data were likewise used in another study, on T cells expressing NK-cell markers. According to that study: Template switching by 5'RACE with UMIs generated the TCR beta cDNA.

The sample was PBMCs from blood, taken on the day of vaccination. The chain recombines TRBV20-1 with TRBJ2-7, with 8 bases lining up with TRBD1. The origin of this receptor is a man aged 50-59 years who received an inactivated influenza vaccine. The CDR3 DNA reads as TGCAGTGCTACCCCGGACAGGGATACCTCCTACGAGCAGTACTTC. Translation: CSATPDRDTSYEQYF.